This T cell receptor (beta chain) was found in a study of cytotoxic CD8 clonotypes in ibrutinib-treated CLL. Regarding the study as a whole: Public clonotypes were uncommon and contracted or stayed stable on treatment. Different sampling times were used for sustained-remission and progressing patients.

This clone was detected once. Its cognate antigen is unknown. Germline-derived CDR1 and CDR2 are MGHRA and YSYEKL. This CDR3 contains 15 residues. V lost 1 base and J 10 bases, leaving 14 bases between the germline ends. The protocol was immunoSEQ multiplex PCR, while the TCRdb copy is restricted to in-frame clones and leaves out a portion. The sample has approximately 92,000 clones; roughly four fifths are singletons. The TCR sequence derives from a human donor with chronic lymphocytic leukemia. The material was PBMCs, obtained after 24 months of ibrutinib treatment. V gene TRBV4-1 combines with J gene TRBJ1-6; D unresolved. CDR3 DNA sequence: TGCGCCAGCAGCCAAGGAGACCGGGATGGGTCACCCCTCCACTTT. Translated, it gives CASSQGDRDGSPLHF.